What follows are 11 T cell receptor beta chains derived from one specimen sequenced in a study of blood T cells in healthy people across ages. Then a second PCR, running about 6 to 12 cycles, was carried out with a sample-barcoded 5' primer and a J-beta primer mix. One entry per CDR3 protein, called by TCRdb with MiXCR from the 5' RACE reads. The sample has 700,000 or so distinct CDR3 sequences, about a fifth seen once. Sequenced material: blood. The receptor source for this set is a man between 65 and 85 years old in good health.

This chain joins TRBV12-3 or TRBV12-4 and TRBJ2-6; D not certain. This CDR3 comprises 15 residues. V lost 7 bases and J lost 0, with 10 bases in between. The chain's CDR3 is CASILDGSGANVLTF. CDR3 nucleotides: TGTGCCAGCATCCTCGACGGCTCTGGGGCCAACGTCCTGACTTTC.

This clonotype has more than one count but fewer than ten. The chain is built from TRBV7-2 and TRBJ2-1; TRBD2 matches at 9 bases. The CDR3 has 16 residues. Germline V lookup: CDR1 SGHTA, CDR2 FQGNSA. J gave up 8 bases and V 7 bases, and 15 bases lay outside the gene matches. The CDR3 DNA follows: TGTGCCAGCACCCTGGCTAGCGGGGCTGTATTTGATGAGCAGTTCTTC. It yields the protein CASTLASGAVFDEQFF.

The chain joins TRBV7-2 to TRBJ2-1; TRBD1 matches at 9 bases. Germline trimming cut 2 bases from V and 1 base from J; bases unmatched to any gene: 12. The CDR3 extends over 19 amino acids. In germline, CDR1 is SGHTA, CDR2 FQGNSA. DNA for the CDR3: TGTGCCAGCAGCTTATTTCCAGTTTCGGGACAGGGATCCTACAATGAGCAGTTCTTC. This gives the protein CASSLFPVSGQGSYNEQFF.

The chain uses TRBV2 and TRBJ1-2; TRBD1 is a possible D gene (5 bases). Germline V gene lookup returns CDR1 SNHLY and CDR2 FYNNEI. The V end was cut by 4 bases, the J end by 1 base, with 16 bases between. This CDR3 has 16 amino acids. CDR3 sequence reads: CASSATPRGDNYGYTF. As DNA, the CDR3 is TGTGCCAGCAGTGCAACCCCTAGGGGTGATAACTATGGCTACACCTTC.

The chain's CDR3 is CSASGTAKETQYF. In DNA form, the CDR3 reads TGCAGTGCATCCGGGACAGCTAAAGAGACCCAGTACTTC. The rearrangement uses TRBV29-1 and TRBJ2-5, with 7 bases fitting TRBD1. Germline V gene lookup returns CDR1 SQVTM and CDR2 ANQGSEA. The CDR3 runs 13 residues.

The rearrangement joins TRBV12-3 or TRBV12-4 to TRBJ1-5; a possible D gene is TRBD1 (5 bases). CDR3 size: 14 residues. The ends were cut back, 6 bases at V and 3 bases at J, with 12 bases in the middle. Here the CDR3 DNA reads TGTGCCAGCAGGCCGCAGGGAGACAATCAGCCCCAGCATTTT. Translating it yields CASRPQGDNQPQHF.

The rearrangement links TRBV29-1 to TRBJ1-2; D is undetermined. Germline V gives CDR1 SQVTM, CDR2 ANQGSEA. The CDR3 covers 14 residues. The V and J ends lost 3 bases and 0 bases respectively, with 11 bases between them. The CDR3 DNA is TGCAGCGTTGACGGGAGTACGACTAACTATGGCTACACCTTC. It is translated as CSVDGSTTNYGYTF.

The chain joins TRBV11-2 to TRBJ2-3; maybe TRBD1 (5 bases). The CDR3 extends over 13 amino acids. Trimming shortened V by 5 bases and J by 7 bases, and 13 bases separated the two germline ends. The germline V gene has CDR1 SGHAT and CDR2 FQNNGV. Here the CDR3 DNA reads TGTGCCAGCAGCCCGAGACAGCTGAATACGCAGTATTTT. As protein: CASSPRQLNTQYF.

The chain carries TRBV10-3 and TRBJ2-3, with 12 bases aligning to TRBD2. The V segment lost 5 bases and the J segment 2 bases; nucleotides outside the gene matches: 5. Germline CDR1 reads ENHRY; CDR2 reads SYGVKD. The CDR3 sequence is 16 residues long. The CDR3 DNA follows: TGTGCCATCAGTCCACGGACTAGCGGGACCACAGATACGCAGTATTTT. Amino acid sequence: CAISPRTSGTTDTQYF.

The rearrangement uses TRBV30 and TRBJ2-3; 8 bases map to TRBD2. The CDR3 spans 14 residues. CDR1 and CDR2 (germline): GTSNPN, SVGIG (reference sequence). V shed 4 bases, J shed 7 bases, and the junction held 10 bases outside the gene matches. The CDR3 DNA is TGTGCCTGGAACCTAGCGGGTGTGTTAAATACGCAGTATTTT. This gives the protein CAWNLAGVLNTQYF.

The rearrangement uses TRBV20-1 and TRBJ2-4; D may be TRBD2 (6 bases). The CDR3 loop spans 18 amino acids. V lost 2 bases and J lost 5, with 25 bases in between. The V gene's germline CDR1 is DFQATT and CDR2 SNEGSKA (reference sequence). This CDR3 reads CSARSFSSGRHNENIQYF. As DNA, the CDR3 is TGCAGTGCTAGATCCTTTAGTAGCGGCCGACATAACGAAAACATTCAGTACTTC.